These 7 T cell receptor beta chains were sequenced from one sample in a study of shared T cell receptors in the human thymus. Produced via immunoSEQ multiplex PCR; TCRdb's table is partial and in-frame only. The table lists about 610,000 clones, around nine tenths of them singletons. These data were likewise used in another study, on human thymus T cells.

Sequencing was carried out using thymocytes. These receptor sequences come from a boy younger than two with a congenital heart defect.

V is TRBV28 and J is TRBJ1-4; 11 bases are a match to TRBD1. The trim removed 5 bases at V and 3 bases at J, leaving 17 bases unmatched. The length of the CDR3 is 20 residues. Looked up from germline, CDR1 is MDHEN and CDR2 is SYDVKM. DNA of the CDR3: TGTGCCAGCAGTCTACAACACGGGACAGGGGGGAGTGGGGCTAATGAAAAACTGTTTTTT. Translation gives CASSLQHGTGGSGANEKLFF.

The CDR3 DNA reads TGTGCCAGCGCCTATTCGACAGGGGGCCGTCAACCTAATGAAAAACTGTTTTTT. Translated, it gives CASAYSTGGRQPNEKLFF. The gene calls are TRBV5-6 and TRBJ1-4; 10 positions agree with TRBD1. This CDR3 is 18 amino acids long. With V trimmed by 7 bases and J by 3 bases, 15 bases remained unmatched. Germline CDR1 is SGHDT and CDR2 is YYEEEE.

The V call is TRBV5-1, the J call TRBJ2-7; maybe TRBD1 (5 bases). The CDR3 runs 15 residues. The V end was cut by 0 bases, the J end by 3 bases, with 13 bases between. The germline V gene encodes CDR1 SGHRS and CDR2 YFSETQ. CDR3 amino acids: CASSLEKGMVYEQYF. The CDR3 DNA reads as TGCGCCAGCAGCTTGGAAAAGGGGATGGTCTACGAGCAGTACTTC.

The chain recombines TRBV12-5 with TRBJ1-1; D unclear. From germline, CDR1 is LGHNT and CDR2 FRNRAP. The CDR3 is 12 amino acids. The V and J ends lost 7 bases and 11 bases respectively, with 17 bases between them. The CDR3 loop is CASVSERPGAFF. CDR3 nucleotide sequence: TGTGCTAGTGTATCAGAGCGGCCTGGCGCTTTCTTT.

V and J are TRBV4-3 and TRBJ2-1; 10 positions match TRBD2. Germline V lookup: CDR1 LGHNA, CDR2 YSLEER. V was pared by 3 bases and J by 8 bases, with 10 bases of the junction left unmatched. The CDR3 totals 16 residues. CDR3 DNA sequence: TGCGCCAGCAGCCAGAAGCTAGCGGGAGCTTACGATGAGCAGTTCTTC. It encodes CASSQKLAGAYDEQFF.

The V and J genes are TRBV27 and TRBJ2-3, with D possibly being TRBD2 (6 bases). The CDR3 covers 15 residues. V lost 3 bases and J lost 2, with 12 bases in between. The germline CDR1 and CDR2 sequences are MNHEY and SMNVEV (reference sequence). CDR3 DNA: TGTGCCAGCAGTTTTAGGAGGGGAGCCACAGATACGCAGTATTTT. It specifies CASSFRRGATDTQYF.

The J gene is TRBJ2-1, the V gene TRBV5-6; TRBD2 agrees at 9 bases. Germline V lookup: CDR1 SGHDT, CDR2 YYEEEE. This CDR3 comprises 16 residues. J was trimmed by 2 bases and V by 0 bases; bases with no gene match: 3. The CDR3 DNA reads TGTGCCAGCAGCTTGGCCCAGCGGGAGGCCTACAATGAGCAGTTCTTC. Protein sequence: CASSLAQREAYNEQFF. Filled out from reference TRBV5-6 and TRBJ2-1, the complete variable domain reads DAGVTQSPTHLIKTRGQQVTLRCSPKSGHDTVSWYQQALGQGPQFIFQYYEEEERQRGNFPDRFSGHQFPNYSSELNVNALLLGDSALYLCASSLAQREAYNEQFFGPGTRLTVL.